This passage covers 3 T cell receptor beta chains from one sample sequenced in a study of T-cell memory formation after mild COVID-19. Via MiXCR, TCRdb re-called the 5' RACE reads, giving one row per CDR3 protein. The repertoire has hundreds of thousands of distinct CDR3 sequences, roughly an eighth of them found once; the top ten carry roughly 20%. The sequencing input was PBMCs or a T cell subset sorted from them (not recorded which). These receptors were collected from a young man who had mild COVID-19 (a few samples of this study predate the infection). Cell type and time point are not known.

This clonotype was counted only a few times. This chain connects TRBV6-2 or TRBV6-3 to TRBJ2-7; 9 bases line up with TRBD2. The CDR3 has 16 residues. Germline values: CDR1 MNHEY, CDR2 SVGEGT. The V and J ends lost 0 bases and 7 bases, in that order; junction bases with no gene match: 10. CDR3 nucleotide sequence: TGTGCCAGCAGTTACTCGGTTATAGCGGGGGATTATGAGCAGTACTTC. This sequence encodes CASSYSVIAGDYEQYF.

This clonotype was picked up many times. The V and J genes are TRBV3-1 and TRBJ2-7; 11 bases align to TRBD2. The CDR3 sequence is 15 residues long. With V trimmed by 5 bases and J by 2 bases, 5 bases remained unmatched. Germline V gene data show CDR1 as LGHDT and CDR2 as YNNKEL (reference sequence). The CDR3 nucleotides read TGTGCCAGCAGCTTTCGACTAGCGGGGCCCTACGAGCAGTACTTC. As protein: CASSFRLAGPYEQYF.

This clonotype was found many times. The V gene is TRBV7-9, the J gene TRBJ2-7; D gene uncertain. CDR1 SEHNR and CDR2 FQNEAQ come from the germline V gene (reference sequence). V was shortened by 7 bases and J by 2 bases, with 21 bases between the two germline ends. The CDR3 has 16 amino acids. CDR3 in DNA: TGTGCCAGCATCATGACCGATAGCCCAAGTCCCTACGAGCAGTACTTC. It yields the protein CASIMTDSPSPYEQYF.